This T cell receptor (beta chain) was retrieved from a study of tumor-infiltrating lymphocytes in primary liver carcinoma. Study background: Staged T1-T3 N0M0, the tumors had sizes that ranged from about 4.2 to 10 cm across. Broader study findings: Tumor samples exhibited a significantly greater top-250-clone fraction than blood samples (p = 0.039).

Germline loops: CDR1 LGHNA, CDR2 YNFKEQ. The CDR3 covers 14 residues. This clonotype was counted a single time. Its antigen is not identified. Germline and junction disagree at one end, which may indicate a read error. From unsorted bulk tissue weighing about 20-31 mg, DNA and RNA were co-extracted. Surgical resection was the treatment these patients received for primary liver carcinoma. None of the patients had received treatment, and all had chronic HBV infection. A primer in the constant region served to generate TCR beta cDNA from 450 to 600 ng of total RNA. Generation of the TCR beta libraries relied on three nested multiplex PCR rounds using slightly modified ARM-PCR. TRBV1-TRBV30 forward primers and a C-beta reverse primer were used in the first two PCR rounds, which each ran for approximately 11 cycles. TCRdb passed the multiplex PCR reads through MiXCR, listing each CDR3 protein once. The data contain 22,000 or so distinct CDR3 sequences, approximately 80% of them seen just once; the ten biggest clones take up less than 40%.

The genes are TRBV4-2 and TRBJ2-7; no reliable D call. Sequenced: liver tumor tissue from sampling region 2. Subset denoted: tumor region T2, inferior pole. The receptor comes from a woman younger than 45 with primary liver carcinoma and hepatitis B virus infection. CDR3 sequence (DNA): TGTGCCAGCAGCTTAGGGTCCTATGTCTACGACCAGCACTTC. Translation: CASSLGSYVYDQHF.